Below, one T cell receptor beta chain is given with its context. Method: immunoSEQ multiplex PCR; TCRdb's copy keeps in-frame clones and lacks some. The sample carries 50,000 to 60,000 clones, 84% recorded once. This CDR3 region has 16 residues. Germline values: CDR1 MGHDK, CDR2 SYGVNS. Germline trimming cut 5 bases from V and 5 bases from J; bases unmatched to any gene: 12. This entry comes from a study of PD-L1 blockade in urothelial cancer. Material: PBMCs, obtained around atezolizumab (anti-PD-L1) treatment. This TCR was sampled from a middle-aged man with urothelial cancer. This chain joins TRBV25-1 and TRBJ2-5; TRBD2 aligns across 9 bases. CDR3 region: CASSQRGSGSWETQYF. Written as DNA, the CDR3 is TGTGCCAGCAGTCAAAGGGGTAGCGGGAGTTGGGAGACCCAGTACTTC.